The present T cell receptor beta chain was sequenced within a study of T cells in Graves' hyperthyroidism and ophthalmopathy. At the level of the study: Peripheral blood was drawn at first diagnosis, prior to all treatment.

Ophthalmopathy in the patients scored at least 3 on Clinical Activity Score and at least 4 on NOSPECS grade, lasting under 3 months. Lactation, pregnancy, other autoimmune disease or uncontrolled infection excluded patients. Amplification of TCR beta CDR3 regions used RNA as the template. HTBI primers were used for first-round RT-PCR of the TCR CDR3. TCRdb re-derived calls from the multiplex PCR reads in MiXCR, one entry per CDR3 protein. The sample lists hundreds of thousands of distinct CDR3 sequences; approximately 17% were seen once. With 4 bases clipped from V and 10 bases from J, the junction kept 5 bases outside the gene matches. Per the germline V gene, CDR1 is MGHRA and CDR2 is YSYEKL. The CDR3 totals 13 residues.

This chain links TRBV4-1 with TRBJ2-1; 9 nucleotides match TRBD2. The specimen sequenced was blood. The receptor was derived from a woman under 30 with Graves' ophthalmopathy. CDR3 region: CASSRVGLAEQFF. As DNA, the CDR3 is TGCGCCAGCAGCCGGGTCGGACTAGCGGAGCAGTTCTTC.